This T cell receptor beta chain is drawn from a study of early T cells in non-severe SARS-CoV-2 infection (dated by TCRdb to about 2021). The study in broad terms: Because TCR sequencing relied on bulk RNA taken from unsorted whole blood, pairing of alpha and beta chains was not possible.

To prepare the library, 5' RACE was applied. This sample was sequenced with a NextSeq 500. The TCR library protocol attached unique molecular identifiers to individual cDNA molecules to correct for sequencing error and PCR bias. Both TCR alpha and beta chains were sequenced, and tight co-correlation was observed between alpha and beta sequence abundances in each sample. Processing in the source paper ran as follows. Decombinator V4 was used to annotate TCR sequences for V gene, J gene and CDR3. TCRs were defined as expanded if a significant change between any two time points was detected under a Poisson model with p below 0.0001. TCR abundances were normalised to the total number of TCRs sequenced in each sample and reported as counts per million. TRAV1-2 paired with TRAJ12, TRAJ20 or TRAJ33 defined MAIT TCRs, while TRAV10 paired with TRAJ18 defined iNKT TCRs. VDJdb, accessed 1 November 2021, was searched for CMV, EBV and SARS-CoV-2 annotated TCRs, excluding TCRs annotated for multiple antigens. Using fastp trimming at Q25 and MiXCR clonotype assembly, TCRdb reanalyzed the public sequencing data and kept in-frame beta chains. Identical CDR3 protein sequences are pooled into one entry, listed with their most common genes and DNA. TCRdb's processing, not the authors', yielded these V and J calls. The sample table contains 90,000 to 120,000 distinct CDR3 sequences; only one count was recorded for approximately 10% of them. The ten largest clones take up approximately 8.1% of the sample.

This clonotype was counted a few times. The antigen this receptor binds is unknown. No per-base quality is available; no much larger clone lies one base away. V is pared back by 2 bases and J by 3 bases, with 17 bases lying between the germline termini. From the cysteine through the phenylalanine, the CDR3 covers 16 amino acids. Only the CDR3 portion is preserved as DNA: 48 bases, with reading frame beginning at the first base. The germline V gene (reference sequence) specifies LGHDT as CDR1 and YNNKEL as CDR2. Broad study findings and their caveats: VDJdb matching was skewed toward anti-spike CD8 responses, so virus-specific expansions were likely underestimated and private and CD4 specificities were missed.

Set within a cohort of healthcare workers in London, UK, this nested case-control study involved weekly PCR testing of nasopharyngeal swabs along with blood sampling. Healthcare workers were enrolled in the week of the UK lockdown, from 23 to 31 March 2020, and were followed every week for up to roughly 15 weeks. This receptor was taken from an adult who was a healthcare worker with PCR-confirmed SARS-CoV-2 infection or an uninfected control (not recorded which). The sequencing sample was made of whole blood. The rearranged segments are TRBV3-1 and TRBJ2-7; the D gene could be either TRBD1 or TRBD2, each agreeing at 6 bases. The CDR3 here reads CASSQRGASSRYEQYF. The DNA sequence follows: TGTGCCAGCAGCCAAAGGGGGGCTAGCAGCCGCTACGAGCAGTACTTC.